The 2 T cell receptor beta chains presented below share a single source sample, sequenced in a study of OX40 agonist ivuxolimab in advanced cancers. Here immunoSEQ multiplex PCR was the method, and the copy in TCRdb shows in-frame clones only, minus some. Of around 70,000 clones listed, roughly four fifths are singletons. The sequencing used CD4+ or CD8+ T cells sorted from blood, collected in a trial of the OX40 agonist ivuxolimab. These receptors all stem from an adult with an advanced solid tumor such as melanoma, head and neck, liver or kidney cancer.

This clone appeared once. The chain recombines TRBV30 with TRBJ1-3; D perhaps matches TRBD1 (5 bases). V was trimmed by 2 bases and J by 0 bases, leaving 8 bases between them. This CDR3 is built from 14 residues. The germline V gene has CDR1 GTSNPN and CDR2 SVGIG (reference sequence). In nucleotides, the CDR3 is TGTGCCTGGAGTAGGGGAGACTCTGGAAACACCATATATTTT. Translated, it gives CAWSRGDSGNTIYF.

The chain carries TRBV7-6 and TRBJ1-2, with D maybe TRBD1 (6 bases). From germline, CDR1 is SGHVS and CDR2 FNYEAQ. This CDR3 region has 16 residues. With 5 bases removed from V and 6 bases from J, the gap between germline ends came to 22 bases. The CDR3 spells CASSRQVPPNYDGYTF. The CDR3 DNA sequence: TGTGCCAGCAGCAGACAGGTCCCCCCCAATTACGATGGCTACACCTTC.